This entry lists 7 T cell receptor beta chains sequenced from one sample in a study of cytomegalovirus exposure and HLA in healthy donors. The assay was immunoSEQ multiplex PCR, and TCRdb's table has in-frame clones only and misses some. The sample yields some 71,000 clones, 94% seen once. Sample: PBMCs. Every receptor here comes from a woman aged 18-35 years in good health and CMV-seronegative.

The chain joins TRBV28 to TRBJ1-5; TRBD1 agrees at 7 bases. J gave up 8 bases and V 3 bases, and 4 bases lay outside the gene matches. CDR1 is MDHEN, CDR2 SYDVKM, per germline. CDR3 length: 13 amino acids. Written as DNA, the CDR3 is TGTGCCAGCAGTTTGACAGGGAGCAAGCCCCAGCATTTT. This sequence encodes CASSLTGSKPQHF.

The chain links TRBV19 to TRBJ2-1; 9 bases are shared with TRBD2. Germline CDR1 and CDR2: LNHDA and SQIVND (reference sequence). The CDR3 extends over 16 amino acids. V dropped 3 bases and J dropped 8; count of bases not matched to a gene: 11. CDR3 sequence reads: CASSMSGTSNIDEQFF. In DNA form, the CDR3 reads TGTGCCAGTAGTATGAGTGGGACTAGCAATATCGATGAGCAGTTCTTC.

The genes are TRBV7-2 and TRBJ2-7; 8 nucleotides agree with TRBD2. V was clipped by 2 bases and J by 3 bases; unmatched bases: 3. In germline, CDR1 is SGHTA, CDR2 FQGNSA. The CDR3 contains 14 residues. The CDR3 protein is CASSLSAGDYEQYF. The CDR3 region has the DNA TGTGCCAGCAGCTTATCAGCGGGAGACTACGAGCAGTACTTC.

The CDR3 DNA reads TGTGCCAGCAGCTTAGGAGGGAGTGGGGAATACGAGCAGTACTTC. It is translated as CASSLGGSGEYEQYF. The chain recombines TRBV11-2 with TRBJ2-7, with a weak D call TRBD2 (5 bases). The CDR3 spans 15 residues. Trimming cost V 1 base and J 4 bases, with 14 bases left between them. From germline, CDR1 is SGHAT and CDR2 FQNNGV.

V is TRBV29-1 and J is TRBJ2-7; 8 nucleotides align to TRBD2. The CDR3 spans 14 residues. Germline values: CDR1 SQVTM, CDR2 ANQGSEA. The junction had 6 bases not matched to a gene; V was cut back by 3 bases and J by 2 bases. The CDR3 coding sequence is TGCAGCGTTGATCCCGGGGGGGGGACCTACGAGCAGTACTTC. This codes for CSVDPGGGTYEQYF.

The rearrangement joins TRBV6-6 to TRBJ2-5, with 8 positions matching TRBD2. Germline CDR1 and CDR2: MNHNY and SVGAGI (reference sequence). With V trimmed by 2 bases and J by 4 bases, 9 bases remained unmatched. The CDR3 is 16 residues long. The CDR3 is CASSYLTPREGETQYF. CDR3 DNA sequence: TGTGCCAGCAGTTACCTCACCCCACGGGAGGGAGAGACCCAGTACTTC.

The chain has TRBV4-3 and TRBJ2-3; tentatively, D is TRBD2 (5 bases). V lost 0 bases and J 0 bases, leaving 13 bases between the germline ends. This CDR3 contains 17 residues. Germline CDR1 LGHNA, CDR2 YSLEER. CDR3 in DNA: TGCGCCAGCAGCCAAGAACTTGCGGGCGACAGCACAGATACGCAGTATTTT. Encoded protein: CASSQELAGDSTDTQYF.